This entry is about one TCR beta chain. Its specificity is not known. The protocol was immunoSEQ multiplex PCR, while the TCRdb copy is restricted to in-frame clones and leaves out a portion. The data contain 25,000 to 35,000 clones, almost 90% of them seen just once; the ten biggest clones take up about 7%. This sample was included in a study of lymphopenia after photon versus proton radiotherapy. Study findings and constraints: Post-nadir TCR diversity decline inversely tracked overall survival among those who died. Post-nadir diversity loss with photons came from oligoclonal expansion, particularly CD8+ Temra cells.

Germline values: CDR1 MNHEY, CDR2 SVGAGI. The CDR3 sequence is 13 residues long. The receptor comes from a woman between 45 and 65 years old with pancreatic cancer. Here the sequenced sample was peripheral blood, taken from a patient treated with photon-based radiotherapy. The chain recombines TRBV6-5 with TRBJ2-5; D is perhaps TRBD1 (6 bases). The J call may be mistaken, given a closer DNA end match to TRBJ2-7. For the CDR3, the DNA is TGTGCCAGCGGAAGGACAGAGACCTACGAGCAGTACTTC. It encodes CASGRTETYEQYF.